This T cell receptor beta chain derives from a study of T cells in Graves' hyperthyroidism and ophthalmopathy. Notes on the study in general: Ophthalmopathy was identified by the model a median approximately 6.9 months ahead of onset. Most thyroid-expanded clonotypes above 0.001 were also found in blood.

This clonotype occurred many times. The antigen is not known. Thyroid ultrasound and orbital computed tomography, with clinical symptoms and serum thyroxine and TRAb, informed diagnoses. Authors of the study amplified TCR beta CDR3 regions from RNA transcripts. The HTBI primer set drove a first-round RT-PCR of the TCR CDR3. Each CDR3 protein gets one entry after TCRdb re-called the multiplex PCR reads with MiXCR. The sample has around 610,000 distinct CDR3 sequences; approximately 14% are singletons. The CDR3 consists of 14 residues. Trimming took 3 bases from V and 3 from J, leaving 12 bases between them. CDR1 is MDHEN and CDR2 is SYDVKM in the germline V gene.

The rearrangement links TRBV28 to TRBJ2-7, with D possibly matching TRBD2 (5 bases). This receptor was identified in a woman aged 40 to 50 with Graves' ophthalmopathy. The sample taken for sequencing was blood. CDR3 residues: CASSFVGEVYEQYF. CDR3 nucleotides: TGTGCCAGCAGTTTCGTGGGAGAGGTCTACGAGCAGTACTTC.